This T cell receptor beta chain emerged from a study of T cells in Graves' hyperthyroidism and ophthalmopathy. On the study more broadly: Sampling of peripheral blood happened at initial diagnosis, prior to any treatment. Whole-study results and caveats: The blood repertoire included most of the expanded thyroid clonotypes above 0.001. Patients with ophthalmopathy were separated from those with stable hyperthyroidism by a 13 V-J model.

This CDR3 contains 16 residues. The J segment lost 5 bases and the V segment lost 0 bases, leaving 4 bases of the junction unmatched. In germline, CDR1 is KGHDR, CDR2 SFDVKD. This clonotype was seen a few times. Its antigen remains unidentified. Amplified regions were TCR beta CDR3 sequences from RNA transcripts. First-round RT-PCR targeting the TCR CDR3 was performed with the HTBI primer set. TCRdb independently ran MiXCR on the multiplex PCR reads; one entry per CDR3 protein. The sample has roughly 700,000 distinct CDR3 sequences; 15% to 20% are singletons. Criteria for exclusion of patients were uncontrolled infection, other autoimmune disease, pregnancy or lactation.

The clonotype comes from a man in his forties or fifties with Graves' hyperthyroidism. V and J are TRBV24-1 and TRBJ2-3; 10 bases agree with TRBD2. Sequencing input: blood. CDR3 nucleotide sequence: TGTGCCACCAGTGATTTGTCAAGCGGGAGGGGAGATACGCAGTATTTT. Translated, it gives CATSDLSSGRGDTQYF.